The entry below gives a single T cell receptor beta chain sequence along with its context. Other DNA sequences within the sample encode an identical CDR3. This CDR3 is built from 13 residues. Trimming removed 2 bases at V and 0 bases at J, with 4 bases between. Germline lookup yields CDR1 MNHEY and CDR2 SVGAGI. This entry belongs to a study of control samples from healthy donors and cancer patients. Profiled with immunoSEQ multiplex PCR; TCRdb holds only in-frame clones, not every one. The data hold 130,000 or so clones, with 80% to 90% observed a single time. This sequence originates from a man aged 45 to 65 in good health. The rearrangement links TRBV6-5 to TRBJ1-1; D gene unclear. The sample was blood. Here the CDR3 DNA reads TGTGCCAGCAGTTACAACATGAACACTGAAGCTTTCTTT. It yields the protein CASSYNMNTEAFF.